One and the same sample provided the 11 T cell receptor beta chains below, sequenced in a study of blood T cell repertoires in COVID-19. Only in-frame clones appear in the TCRdb table, and some are missing; sequencing was by immunoSEQ multiplex PCR. The table has 250,000 to 350,000 clones, 85% to 90% seen once. The sample comprised peripheral blood. These receptors were obtained from a woman in her 30s with COVID-19, enrolled during active disease.

V gene TRBV7-2 combines with J gene TRBJ2-7; D is perhaps TRBD2 (5 bases). V lost 0 bases to trimming and J lost 5 bases, with 23 bases between them. Germline V lookup: CDR1 SGHTA, CDR2 FQGNSA. The CDR3 length is 18 residues. The CDR3 protein is CASSLAGDFLRFKDEQYF. CDR3 DNA: TGTGCCAGCAGCTTAGCGGGAGACTTTCTGAGATTCAAGGACGAGCAGTACTTC.

CDR3 region: CASTPGTGKEPQHF. CDR3 in DNA: TGTGCCAGCACCCCCGGGACAGGGAAGGAGCCCCAGCATTTT. The rearrangement joins TRBV28 to TRBJ1-5; 9 nucleotides match TRBD1. CDR1 and CDR2 (germline): MDHEN, SYDVKM. The CDR3 is 14 residues long. The trim removed 7 bases at V and 8 bases at J, leaving 9 bases unmatched. Variable domain in full (rest from reference TRBV28 and TRBJ1-5): DVKVTQSSRYLVKRTGEKVFLECVQDMDHENMFWYRQDPGLGLRLIYFSYDVKMKEKGDIPEGYSVSREKKERFSLILESASTNQTSMYLCASTPGTGKEPQHFGDGTRLSIL.

The chain employs TRBV6-1 and TRBJ2-5, with 9 bases lining up with TRBD1. This CDR3 region has 15 residues. The V gene end was trimmed by 3 bases and the J gene end by 2 bases; junction bases not matched to a gene: 4. Germline V CDR1 and CDR2: MNHNS, SASEGT. The chain's CDR3 is CASSEHGTGQETQYF. DNA for the CDR3: TGTGCCAGCAGTGAGCACGGGACAGGGCAAGAGACCCAGTACTTC.

A single count supports this clone. This rearrangement joins TRBV29-1 to TRBJ2-1; the D gene is possibly TRBD2 (5 bases). Germline CDR1 SQVTM, CDR2 ANQGSEA. Trimming left V 7 bases short and J 6 bases short, with 13 bases between. The CDR3 runs to 12 residues. The CDR3 loop reads CSAEGRSNEQFF. The CDR3 nucleotides are TGCAGCGCCGAGGGCCGGAGCAATGAGCAGTTCTTC.

With regard to this clone: The sample carries other DNA sequences with the same CDR3. V usage is TRBV3-1 (or the pseudogene TRBV3-2) and J usage is TRBJ2-7, with D hard to call. Germline CDR1 is LGHDT and CDR2 is YNNKEL (reference sequence). The V end was cut by 1 base, the J end by 1 base, with 2 bases between. The CDR3 is 12 amino acids. The CDR3 reads CASSQASYEQYF. The CDR3 nucleotides are TGTGCCAGCAGCCAAGCATCCTACGAGCAGTACTTC.

This sequence joins TRBV3-1 (or the pseudogene TRBV3-2) and TRBJ1-6; no reliable D call. This CDR3 comprises 14 residues. Trimming stripped 4 bases from V and 5 bases from J, with 9 bases between. Germline CDR1 is LGHDT and CDR2 is YNNKEL (reference sequence). The CDR3 region has the DNA TGTGCCAGCAGCCCAAGTTCAGATAATTCACCCCTCCACTTT. It yields the protein CASSPSSDNSPLHF.

Notes on this clone: This sample includes further DNA sequences coding for the same CDR3. The rearrangement uses TRBV19 and TRBJ1-2, with D possibly matching TRBD1 (5 bases). The CDR3 is made up of 14 amino acids. Germline-derived CDR1 and CDR2 are LNHDA and SQIVND (reference sequence). V lost 3 bases and J lost 2, with 10 bases in between. The CDR3 DNA follows: TGTGCCAGTAGTATTCAGGGTCCCAACTATGGCTACACCTTC. Protein sequence: CASSIQGPNYGYTF. The full variable domain, in which reference TRBV19 and TRBJ1-2 provide the parts outside the CDR3, is DGGITQSPKYLFRKEGQNVTLSCEQNLNHDAMYWYRQDPGQGLRLIYYSQIVNDFQKGDIAEGYSVSREKKESFPLTVTSAQKNPTAFYLCASSIQGPNYGYTFGSGTRLTVV.

The chain uses TRBV5-5 and TRBJ1-1; possibly TRBD1 for D (6 bases). This CDR3 is built from 14 residues. The germline V gene has CDR1 SGHKS and CDR2 YYEKEE (reference sequence). V lost 4 bases to trimming and J lost 2 bases, with 12 bases between them. CDR3 bases: TGTGCCAGCAGCATCCCGGGACATAACACTGAAGCTTTCTTT. Its protein is CASSIPGHNTEAFF.

J is TRBJ2-7 and V is TRBV13; TRBD1 is a possible D gene (5 bases). Between the trimmed V and J ends, which lost 1 base and 3 bases, there was a span of 16 bases. This CDR3 region has 16 residues. CDR1 is PRHDT, CDR2 FYEKMQ, per germline (reference sequence). The CDR3 coding sequence is TGTGCCAGCAGCTTAGAGGCCGGCAGGGCTAACTACGAGCAGTACTTC. Translation: CASSLEAGRANYEQYF.

The CDR3 DNA follows: TGTGCCAGCAGTTTAGTGGCAGGCGGGGAGCTGTTTTTT. It codes for CASSLVAGGELFF. This rearrangement joins TRBV27 to TRBJ2-2; no clear D. V lost 2 bases to trimming and J lost 7 bases, with 8 bases between them. This CDR3 contains 13 residues. Germline values: CDR1 MNHEY, CDR2 SMNVEV (reference sequence).

The chain has TRBV10-1 and TRBJ1-2, with D unresolved. The CDR3 is 13 residues long. Trimming stripped 2 bases from V and 4 bases from J, with 8 bases between. CDR1 is WNHNN and CDR2 is SYGVQD in the germline V gene (reference sequence). The CDR3 spells CASSESTAYGYTF. The DNA for the CDR3 is TGCGCCAGCAGTGAGAGTACAGCCTATGGCTACACCTTC.